The text below deals with one TCR beta chain. Then a second PCR, running roughly 7 to 11 cycles, was carried out with a sample-barcoded 5' primer and a J-beta primer mix. Researchers report that a template-switch adaptor with 12 random nucleotides tagged each cDNA molecule. A single record per CDR3 protein comes from TCRdb applying MiXCR to the 5' RACE reads. The sample consists of about 640,000 distinct CDR3 sequences, 58% of them appearing once. The data originate from a study of blood T cells in healthy people across ages. Each sample gave at least 6.5 million isolated PBMCs. The extraction recovered at least 5 micrograms of total RNA per sample. The CDR3 is 15 amino acids. The V gene's germline CDR1 is DFQATT and CDR2 SNEGSKA (reference sequence). With 8 bases clipped from V and 0 bases from J, the junction kept 9 bases outside the gene matches.

This receptor was obtained from a man aged 55 to 70 in good health. The sequenced sample consisted of blood. V is TRBV20-1 and J is TRBJ2-4; 8 bases fit TRBD2. The CDR3 DNA reads TGCAGTTCTACCCACGGGGGGGTAGCCAAAAACATTCAGTACTTC. Protein: CSSTHGGVAKNIQYF.